This T cell receptor beta chain was obtained from a study of cytomegalovirus exposure and HLA in healthy donors. Points from the study as a whole: There were approximately 150 TCR beta chains listed as cytomegalovirus-associated. Most sequenced TCRs were rare (though some public TCRs occurred in many donors).

TCRdb's table, derived via immunoSEQ multiplex PCR, lists solely in-frame clones and lacks some. This table holds 150,000 or so clones, 86% found once. As for this clone: As yet, its antigen is unknown.

The TCR was taken from a man younger than 30 in good health and CMV-seropositive. The sequenced sample consisted of PBMCs.

The CDR3 reads CASSSLAGGPYEQYF. DNA of the CDR3: TGTGCCAGCAGTTCCTTAGCGGGAGGGCCCTACGAGCAGTACTTC. The V gene is TRBV6-1, the J gene TRBJ2-7; 11 bases are shared with TRBD2. J was trimmed by 2 bases and V by 5 bases; bases with no gene match: 5. The CDR3 loop spans 15 amino acids. Looked up from germline, CDR1 is MNHNS and CDR2 is SASEGT.